What follows are 11 T cell receptor beta chains derived from one specimen sequenced in a study of blood T cell repertoires in COVID-19. Profiling relied on immunoSEQ multiplex PCR, and the TCRdb table lists in-frame clones only, not all of them. The sample holds around 260,000 clones, approximately 88% seen once. Sequenced: peripheral blood. The receptors here all came from a woman aged 40 to 55 who had recovered from COVID-19.

The V call is TRBV19, the J call TRBJ1-3; D is uncertain. Between the trimmed V and J ends, which lost 3 bases and 4 bases, there was a span of 16 bases. The germline V gene has CDR1 LNHDA and CDR2 SQIVND (reference sequence). The CDR3 runs 16 residues. CDR3 sequence: CASSIGNPGSGNTIYF. DNA of the CDR3: TGTGCCAGTAGTATCGGGAACCCCGGGAGCGGAAACACCATATATTTT.

The chain couples TRBV19 to TRBJ2-7, with D possibly being TRBD1 (5 bases). The CDR3 extends over 12 amino acids. V lost 5 bases and J 3 bases, leaving 8 bases between the germline ends. CDR1 is LNHDA and CDR2 is SQIVND in the germline V gene (reference sequence). The CDR3 bases are TGTGCCAGTAGTGCAGGGAACTACGAGCAGTACTTC. This gives the protein CASSAGNYEQYF.

This chain joins TRBV30 and TRBJ2-5; 9 bases line up with TRBD2. Germline CDR1 reads GTSNPN; CDR2 reads SVGIG (reference sequence). This CDR3 contains 14 residues. The V and J ends lost 4 bases and 1 base, in that order; junction bases with no gene match: 4. Here the CDR3 DNA reads TGTGCCTGGAACCTAGCGGGAAGCCAAGAGACCCAGTACTTC. Translated: CAWNLAGSQETQYF.

This clone has a single count. The rearrangement uses TRBV6-5 and TRBJ2-7, with a weak D call TRBD2 (5 bases). The V end was cut by 2 bases, the J end by 6 bases, with 11 bases between. The CDR3 is 13 amino acids. Germline V lookup: CDR1 MNHEY, CDR2 SVGAGI. CDR3 nucleotide sequence: TGTGCCAGCAGTTACACGGACTGGGGCGAGCAGTACTTC. Protein sequence: CASSYTDWGEQYF.

The chain links TRBV5-6 to TRBJ2-7, with 9 bases that match TRBD1. Per the germline V gene, CDR1 is SGHDT and CDR2 is YYEEEE. The junction had 13 bases not matched to a gene; V was cut back by 7 bases and J by 5 bases. The CDR3 is 15 residues long. In DNA, the CDR3 is TGTGCCAGCGATAATAGGGACAGGGACGGGGACGAGCAGTACTTC. Its translation is CASDNRDRDGDEQYF.

This clone was counted only a few times. This rearrangement joins TRBV4-1 to TRBJ2-3, with 9 bases that match TRBD2. The CDR3 extends over 18 amino acids. V shed 3 bases, J shed 0 bases, and the junction held 10 bases outside the gene matches. The germline CDR1 and CDR2 sequences are MGHRA and YSYEKL. CDR3 coding DNA: TGCGCCAGCAGCCAGCGGACTAGCGCCCTTGGCAGCACAGATACGCAGTATTTT. Residues: CASSQRTSALGSTDTQYF.

The V call is TRBV3-1 (or the pseudogene TRBV3-2), the J call TRBJ2-3, with 8 bases aligning to TRBD2. CDR1 LGHDT and CDR2 YNNKEL come from the germline V gene (reference sequence). Germline trimming cut 4 bases from V and 1 base from J; bases unmatched to any gene: 1. The CDR3 runs to 14 residues. CDR3 protein: CASSLGLGTDTQYF. CDR3 nucleotide sequence: TGTGCCAGCAGCCTGGGACTAGGCACAGATACGCAGTATTTT.

The gene calls are TRBV11-2 and TRBJ2-7; 13 bases line up with TRBD2. CDR1 is SGHAT and CDR2 is FQNNGV in the germline V gene. J was trimmed by 6 bases and V by 7 bases; bases with no gene match: 6. The CDR3 sequence is 14 residues long. CDR3 loop: CASTSLAGGLEQYF. CDR3 nucleotide sequence: TGTGCCAGCACATCACTAGCGGGAGGGCTCGAGCAGTACTTC.

A few counts support this clone. The CDR3 loop reads CASSYSKVAARETQYF. The CDR3 nucleotides read TGTGCCAGCAGTTACTCGAAGGTCGCAGCGCGGGAGACCCAGTACTTC. The gene calls are TRBV6-2 or TRBV6-3 and TRBJ2-5; D gene ambiguous. Trimming left V 0 bases short and J 5 bases short, with 16 bases between. The germline CDR1 and CDR2 sequences are MNHEY and SVGEGT. The CDR3 sequence is 16 residues long.

The genes are TRBV6-5 and TRBJ1-2, with 7 bases matching TRBD1. V shed 8 bases, J shed 4 bases, and the junction held 10 bases outside the gene matches. The CDR3 is made up of 14 amino acids. CDR1 MNHEY and CDR2 SVGAGI come from the germline V gene. CDR3 residues: CASSETGIGYGYTF. The CDR3 nucleotides are TGTGCCAGCTCTGAGACAGGGATCGGCTATGGCTACACCTTC.

This chain connects TRBV6-6 to TRBJ1-1; D might be TRBD1 (5 bases). CDR3 length: 14 residues. Trimming cost V 6 bases and J 5 bases, with 16 bases left between them. From germline, CDR1 is MNHNY and CDR2 SVGAGI (reference sequence). The DNA for the CDR3 is TGTGCCAGCAGCCTCACGGGGGTCGGGACTGAAGCTTTCTTT. Its protein product is CASSLTGVGTEAFF.